The source of this T cell receptor (beta chain) is a study of blood T cell repertoires in COVID-19. Study-level information: COVID-19 samples collected from the United States, Italy and Spain covered acute and convalescent phases. PBMCs, B-cell-depleted T cells, or T cells were the source of the cDNA or gDNA that made up the material.

Original processing notes: Scientists estimated how many nucleated cells there were by amplifying reference gene primers. Repertoires were generated with immunoSEQ multiplex PCR, while TCRdb's copy carries only in-frame clones and drops some. The V and J calls and clone size come from that table; D and trimming were worked out from the DNA. Among some 180,000 clones, about four fifths were seen once, and the ten largest hold roughly 2%. Germline V CDR1 and CDR2: LNHNV, YYDKDF (reference sequence). CDR3 length equals 14 residues. V lost 0 bases and J 0 bases, leaving 3 bases between the germline ends. In regard to this clone: The same CDR3 also results from other DNA sequences found in this sample.

The chain employs TRBV15 and TRBJ1-5, with unresolved D. The TCR was taken from a woman of 80 years or more with acute or convalescent COVID-19. Sequenced material: peripheral blood. CDR3 sequence (DNA): TGTGCCACCAGCAGAGATTATAGCAATCAGCCCCAGCATTTT. It specifies CATSRDYSNQPQHF.